This T cell receptor (beta chain) was obtained from a study of CD8 T cells in ankylosing spondylitis. General study results and limits: Disease-linked clones proved CD8+ and comparatively uncommon in peripheral blood.

Trimming left V 1 base short and J 0 bases short, with 12 bases between. The CDR3 is 16 amino acids. Germline CDR1 SEHNR, CDR2 FQNEAQ (reference sequence). To note about this clonotype: The target antigen is unknown.

TCRdb redid the calling of the 5' RACE reads with MiXCR, one entry per CDR3 protein. The sample lists some 220,000 distinct CDR3 sequences, roughly a tenth seen once, with around 2.6% in the top ten. Sequenced: blood, either unsorted or a sorted T cell fraction (not recorded which). The chain recombines TRBV7-9 with TRBJ1-2, with D perhaps TRBD1 (6 bases). This TCR was sampled from a male donor with ankylosing spondylitis or in good health (not recorded which). The CDR3, as DNA: TGTGCCAGCAGCTTAGGGACAGCCTATGCTAACTATGGCTACACCTTC. This translates into CASSLGTAYANYGYTF.